This T cell receptor beta chain was identified during a study of cytomegalovirus exposure and HLA in healthy donors. General study results and limits: As was reported, the classifier diagnosed cytomegalovirus status with high specificity and sensitivity. In a later analysis, HLA-C alleles had the fewest associated TCRs, DRB1 alleles the most.

Points on this clone: What it binds is not known.

PCR involved 60 Vbeta and 13 Jbeta primers. Sequencing used immunoSEQ multiplex PCR; TCRdb keeps in-frame clones, though not all of them. The sample lists under 200,000 clones; about three quarters were seen once. The V gene lost 5 bases and the J gene lost 0 bases, with 13 bases spanning the gap. This CDR3 has 15 amino acids. CDR1 is SGHVS, CDR2 FQNEAQ, per germline. Sequenced: PBMCs. The TCR comes from a man aged 35 to 55 in good health and CMV-seronegative. The chain joins TRBV7-8 to TRBJ1-1; possible D gene TRBD1, 5 bases. Here the CDR3 reads CASSTTDGLNTEAFF. The CDR3 DNA reads as TGTGCCAGCAGCACGACAGACGGTCTGAACACTGAAGCTTTCTTT.